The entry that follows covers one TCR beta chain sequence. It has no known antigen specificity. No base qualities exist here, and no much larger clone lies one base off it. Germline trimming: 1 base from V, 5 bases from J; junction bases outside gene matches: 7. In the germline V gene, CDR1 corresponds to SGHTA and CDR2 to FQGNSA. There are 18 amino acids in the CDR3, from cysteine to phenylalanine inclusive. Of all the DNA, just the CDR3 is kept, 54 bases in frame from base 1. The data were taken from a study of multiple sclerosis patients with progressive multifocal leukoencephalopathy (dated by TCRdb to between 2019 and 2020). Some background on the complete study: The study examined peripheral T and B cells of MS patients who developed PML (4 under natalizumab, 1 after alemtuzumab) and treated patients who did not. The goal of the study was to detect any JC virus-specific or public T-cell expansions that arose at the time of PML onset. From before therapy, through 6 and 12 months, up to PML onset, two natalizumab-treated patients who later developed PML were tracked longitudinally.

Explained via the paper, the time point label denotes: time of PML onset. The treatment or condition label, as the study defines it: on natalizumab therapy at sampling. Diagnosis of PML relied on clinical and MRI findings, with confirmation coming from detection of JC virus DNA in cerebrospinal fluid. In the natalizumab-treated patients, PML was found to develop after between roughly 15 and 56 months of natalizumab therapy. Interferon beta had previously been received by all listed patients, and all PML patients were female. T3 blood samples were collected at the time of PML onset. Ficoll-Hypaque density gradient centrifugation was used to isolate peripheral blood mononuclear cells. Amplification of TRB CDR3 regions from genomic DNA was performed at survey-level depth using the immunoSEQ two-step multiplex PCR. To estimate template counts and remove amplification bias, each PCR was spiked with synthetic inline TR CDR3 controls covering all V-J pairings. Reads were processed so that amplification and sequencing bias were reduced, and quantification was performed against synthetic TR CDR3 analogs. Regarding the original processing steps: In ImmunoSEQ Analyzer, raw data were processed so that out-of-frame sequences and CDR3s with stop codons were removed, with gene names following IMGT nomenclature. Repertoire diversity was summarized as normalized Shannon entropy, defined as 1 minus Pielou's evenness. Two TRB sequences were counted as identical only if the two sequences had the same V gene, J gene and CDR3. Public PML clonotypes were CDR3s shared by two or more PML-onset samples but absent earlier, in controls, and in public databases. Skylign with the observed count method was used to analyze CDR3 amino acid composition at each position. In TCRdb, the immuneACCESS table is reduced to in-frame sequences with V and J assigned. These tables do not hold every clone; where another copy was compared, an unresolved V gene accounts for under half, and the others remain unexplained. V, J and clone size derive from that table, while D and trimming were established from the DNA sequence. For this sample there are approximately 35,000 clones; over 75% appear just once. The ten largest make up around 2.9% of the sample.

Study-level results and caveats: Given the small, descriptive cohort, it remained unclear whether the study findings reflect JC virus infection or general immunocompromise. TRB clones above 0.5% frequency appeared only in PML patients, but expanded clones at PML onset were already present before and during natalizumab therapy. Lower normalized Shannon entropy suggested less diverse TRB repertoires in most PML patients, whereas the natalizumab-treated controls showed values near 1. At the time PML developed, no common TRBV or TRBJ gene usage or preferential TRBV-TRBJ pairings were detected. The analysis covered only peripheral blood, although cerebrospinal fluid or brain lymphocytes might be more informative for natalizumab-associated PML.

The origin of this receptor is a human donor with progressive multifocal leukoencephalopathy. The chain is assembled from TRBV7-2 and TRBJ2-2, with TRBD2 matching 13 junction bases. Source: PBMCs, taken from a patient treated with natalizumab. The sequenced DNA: TGTGCCAGCAGCTTAGACAGACTAGCGGGAGGAGGGACCGGGGAGCTGTTTTTT. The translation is CASSLDRLAGGGTGELFF.